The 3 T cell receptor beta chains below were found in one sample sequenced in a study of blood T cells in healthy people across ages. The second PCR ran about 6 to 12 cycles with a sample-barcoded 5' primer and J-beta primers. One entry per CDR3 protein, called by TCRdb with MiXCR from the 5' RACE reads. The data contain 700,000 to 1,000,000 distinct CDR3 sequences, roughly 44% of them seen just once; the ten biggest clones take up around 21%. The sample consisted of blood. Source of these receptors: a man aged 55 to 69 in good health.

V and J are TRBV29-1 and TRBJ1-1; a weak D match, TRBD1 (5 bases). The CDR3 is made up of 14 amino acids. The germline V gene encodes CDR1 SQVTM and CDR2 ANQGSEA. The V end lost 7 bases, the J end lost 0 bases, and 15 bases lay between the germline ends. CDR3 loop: CSAVPWGMNTEAFF. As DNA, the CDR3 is TGCAGCGCCGTACCCTGGGGGATGAACACTGAAGCTTTCTTT. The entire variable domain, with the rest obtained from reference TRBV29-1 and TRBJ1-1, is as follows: SAVISQKPSRDICQRGTSLTIQCQVDSQVTMMFWYRQQPGQSLTLIATANQGSEATYESGFVIDKFPISRPNLTFSTLTVSNMSPEDSSIYLCSAVPWGMNTEAFFGQGTRLTVV.

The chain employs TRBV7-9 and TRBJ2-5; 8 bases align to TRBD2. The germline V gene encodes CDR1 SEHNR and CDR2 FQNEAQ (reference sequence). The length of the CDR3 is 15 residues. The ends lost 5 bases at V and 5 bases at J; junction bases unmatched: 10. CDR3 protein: CASSRTSGQHETQYF. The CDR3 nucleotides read TGTGCCAGCAGCCGAACTAGCGGCCAGCATGAGACCCAGTACTTC.

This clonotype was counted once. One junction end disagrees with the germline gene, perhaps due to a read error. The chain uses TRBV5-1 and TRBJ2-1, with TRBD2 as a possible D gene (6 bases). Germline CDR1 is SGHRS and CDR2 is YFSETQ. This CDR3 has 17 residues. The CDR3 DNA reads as TGCGCCAGCAGCTTGGGATATGGCGGGAACGCCTACAATGAGCAGTTCTTT. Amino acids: CASSLGYGGNAYNEQFF.